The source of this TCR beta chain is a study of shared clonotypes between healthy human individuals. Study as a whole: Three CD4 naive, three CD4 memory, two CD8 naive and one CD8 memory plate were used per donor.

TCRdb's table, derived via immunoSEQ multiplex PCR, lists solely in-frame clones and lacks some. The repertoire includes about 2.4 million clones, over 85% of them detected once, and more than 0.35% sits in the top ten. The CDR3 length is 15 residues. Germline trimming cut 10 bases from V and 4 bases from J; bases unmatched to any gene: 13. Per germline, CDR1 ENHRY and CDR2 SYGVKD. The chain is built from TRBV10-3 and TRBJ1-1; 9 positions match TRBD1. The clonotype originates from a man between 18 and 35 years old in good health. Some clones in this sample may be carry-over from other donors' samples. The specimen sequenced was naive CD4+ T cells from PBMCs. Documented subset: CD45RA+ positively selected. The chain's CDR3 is CATADLQGAGTEAFF. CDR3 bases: TGTGCCACGGCAGATCTACAGGGGGCGGGCACTGAAGCTTTCTTT.